The rows below give T cell receptor beta chains drawn from one sample of a study of post-analysis software for immune sequencing data. TCRdb reprocessed the PCR reads with MiXCR, giving one entry per CDR3 protein. The profile shows more than 500,000 distinct CDR3 sequences, around a third of them singletons. Sequenced material: blood. The origin of the receptors is a girl aged 2-17 years with multiple sclerosis. CDR3s include the opening cysteine and the closing phenylalanine or tryptophan. Fields, in order: D gene, clone size, V gene, J gene, CDR3 DNA, CDR3 protein. The D gene is left open where the match is weak. Not all rows give a size; the values are once, few, many and, for expanded clones, a class.

d_call: TRBD1
clone_size: -
v_call: TRBV12-3/TRBV12-4
j_call: TRBJ1-4
cdr3_nt: TGTGCCAGCCAGGACAGGCCTCGATATGAAAAACTGTTTTTT
cdr3_aa: CASQDRPRYEKLFF

d_call: -
clone_size: -
v_call: TRBV2
j_call: TRBJ1-5
cdr3_nt: TGTGCCAGCAGTGAATATCTGGATCAGCCCCAGCATTTT
cdr3_aa: CASSEYLDQPQHF

d_call: TRBD2
clone_size: -
v_call: TRBV9
j_call: TRBJ2-3
cdr3_nt: TGTGCCAGCAGCAAAGGGACTAGTGGGGTCACAGATACGCAGTATTTT
cdr3_aa: CASSKGTSGVTDTQYF

d_call: -
clone_size: -
v_call: TRBV4-1
j_call: TRBJ2-7
cdr3_nt: TGCGCCAGCAACCACGTCGGGACGGAGGCTTACGAGCAGTACTTC
cdr3_aa: CASNHVGTEAYEQYF

d_call: TRBD1
clone_size: -
v_call: TRBV5-1
j_call: TRBJ1-2
cdr3_nt: TGCGCCAGCAGCTCGACAGGGGGAGAGGATGGCTACACCTTC
cdr3_aa: CASSSTGGEDGYTF

d_call: TRBD1
clone_size: -
v_call: TRBV3-1
j_call: TRBJ2-3
cdr3_nt: TGTGCCAGCAGCCAAGGGGCGAGGACAGGGCTCGCAGATACGCAGTATTTT
cdr3_aa: CASSQGARTGLADTQYF

d_call: -
clone_size: -
v_call: TRBV15
j_call: TRBJ1-5
cdr3_nt: TGTGCCACCAGCAGAGATACCCGGGAGAGGAATCAGCCCCGGCATTTT
cdr3_aa: CATSRDTRERNQPRHF

d_call: -
clone_size: -
v_call: TRBV27
j_call: TRBJ1-1
cdr3_nt: TGTGCCAGCAGTCAGTGGGGTTCTGAAGCTTTCTTT
cdr3_aa: CASSQWGSEAFF

d_call: TRBD1
clone_size: few
v_call: TRBV10-3
j_call: TRBJ2-7
cdr3_nt: TGTGCCATCACAGCGGGACAGGGCTACGAGCAGTACTTC
cdr3_aa: CAITAGQGYEQYF

d_call: -
clone_size: -
v_call: TRBV12-3/TRBV12-4
j_call: TRBJ2-3
cdr3_nt: TGTGCCAGCAGTTCTGGGGTATTAGGCACAGATACGCAGTATTTT
cdr3_aa: CASSSGVLGTDTQYF

d_call: -
clone_size: -
v_call: TRBV4-1
j_call: TRBJ2-7
cdr3_nt: TGCGCCAGCAGCCAAACCTCCCGGGTTTCTACCTACGAGCAGTACTTC
cdr3_aa: CASSQTSRVSTYEQYF

d_call: -
clone_size: few
v_call: TRBV29-1
j_call: TRBJ1-5
cdr3_nt: TGCAGCGTTGAATTTGCGCTAGATCAGCCCCAGCATTTT
cdr3_aa: CSVEFALDQPQHF

d_call: -
clone_size: few
v_call: TRBV7-2
j_call: TRBJ1-1
cdr3_nt: TGTGCCAGCAGCTTAGTCGGGGGTTCCACTGAAGCTTTCTTT
cdr3_aa: CASSLVGGSTEAFF

d_call: -
clone_size: many
v_call: TRBV5-1
j_call: TRBJ1-1
cdr3_nt: TGTGCCAGCAGCTTAGACCCAGGGAACACTGAAGCTTTCTTT
cdr3_aa: CASSLDPGNTEAFF

d_call: TRBD1
clone_size: -
v_call: TRBV28
j_call: TRBJ2-3
cdr3_nt: TGTGCCACCAACTCGGGGGACAGGGATGGGGCAGATACGCAGTATTTT
cdr3_aa: CATNSGDRDGADTQYF

d_call: -
clone_size: -
v_call: TRBV20-1
j_call: TRBJ1-5
cdr3_nt: TGCAGAGAAGTGATGCCCCGGCATTTT
cdr3_aa: CREVMPRHF

d_call: TRBD2
clone_size: -
v_call: TRBV10-3
j_call: TRBJ2-1
cdr3_nt: TGTGCCATCAGTGAGCCGTCCGGGGGGGCCTATGAGCAGTTCTTC
cdr3_aa: CAISEPSGGAYEQFF

d_call: -
clone_size: -
v_call: TRBV12-3/TRBV12-4
j_call: TRBJ1-2
cdr3_nt: TGTGCCAGCAGCTCGGTAGGGGGATCTATCTATGGCTACACCTTC
cdr3_aa: CASSSVGGSIYGYTF

d_call: -
clone_size: -
v_call: TRBV7-9
j_call: TRBJ2-7
cdr3_nt: TGTGCCAGCAGCTCGCGGGGTTTCAACGAGCAGTACTTC
cdr3_aa: CASSSRGFNEQYF

d_call: -
clone_size: -
v_call: TRBV5-1
j_call: TRBJ1-6
cdr3_nt: TGCGCCAGCAGCTTGGCGGTTCTTCCCAGGTCACCCCTCCACTTT
cdr3_aa: CASSLAVLPRSPLHF

d_call: TRBD1
clone_size: -
v_call: TRBV6-5
j_call: TRBJ1-2
cdr3_nt: TGTGCCAGCAGTTACCGACAGGGTTTATATGGCTACACCTTC
cdr3_aa: CASSYRQGLYGYTF

d_call: TRBD1
clone_size: few
v_call: TRBV4-2
j_call: TRBJ1-1
cdr3_nt: TGTGCCAGCAGCCAACTCGACAGGGGGGGGACTGAAGCTTTCTTT
cdr3_aa: CASSQLDRGGTEAFF

d_call: TRBD2
clone_size: -
v_call: TRBV15
j_call: TRBJ2-2
cdr3_nt: TGTGCCACCAGCAGACCGAGACTAGCGGGCCCCGGGGAGCTGTTTTTT
cdr3_aa: CATSRPRLAGPGELFF

d_call: -
clone_size: -
v_call: TRBV9
j_call: TRBJ2-6
cdr3_nt: TGTGCCAGCAGCGTAGAAATTCTTCCCGGGGCCAACGTCCTGACTTTC
cdr3_aa: CASSVEILPGANVLTF